A single sample gave rise to the 22 T cell receptor beta chains below, sequenced in a study of neurological immune-mediated disorders. TCRdb called the 5' RACE reads again in MiXCR, with one record for every CDR3 protein. This repertoire shows 75,000 to 85,000 distinct CDR3 sequences, roughly 18% found once; its top ten account for over 15%. Sequencing used PBMCs. These TCRs come from a middle-aged woman in good health.

This clonotype was observed many times. This chain connects TRBV5-1 to TRBJ2-2; no definite D call. Trimming cost V 4 bases and J 6 bases, with 13 bases left between them. CDR3 length equals 14 residues. CDR1 SGHRS and CDR2 YFSETQ come from the germline V gene. CDR3 in amino acids: CASSPAPSAGELFF. The CDR3 nucleotides are TGCGCCAGCAGCCCAGCACCTAGTGCCGGGGAGCTGTTTTTT.

This clonotype appeared many times. The chain is built from TRBV5-1 and TRBJ2-1; 9 nucleotides line up with TRBD2. The CDR3 spans 14 residues. Germline lookup yields CDR1 SGHRS and CDR2 YFSETQ. J gave up 10 bases and V 0 bases, and 5 bases lay outside the gene matches. CDR3 residues: CASSLAGTSSEQFF. In DNA, the CDR3 is TGCGCCAGCAGCTTGGCCGGGACTAGCAGCGAGCAGTTCTTC.

This clonotype was recorded many times. The gene calls are TRBV24-1 and TRBJ2-2; D uncertain. Trimming stripped 4 bases from V and 1 base from J, with 6 bases between. Germline-derived CDR1 and CDR2 are KGHDR and SFDVKD. The CDR3 has 14 amino acids. The CDR3 here is CATSDRQNTGELFF. Here the CDR3 DNA reads TGTGCCACCAGTGACCGACAGAACACCGGGGAGCTGTTTTTT.

This clonotype was picked up many times. The chain employs TRBV10-3 and TRBJ2-1; 9 bases map to TRBD1. The CDR3 is 16 amino acids. V dropped 0 bases and J dropped 1; count of bases not matched to a gene: 1. The germline gives CDR1 ENHRY, CDR2 SYGVKD. The CDR3 sequence is CAISESTGGSYNEQFF. In DNA, the CDR3 is TGTGCCATCAGTGAGTCGACAGGGGGGTCCTACAATGAGCAGTTCTTC.

The chain joins TRBV18 to TRBJ2-4; D unclear. The germline V gene has CDR1 KGHSH and CDR2 LQKENI. Trimming cost V 6 bases and J 1 base, with 7 bases left between them. This CDR3 has 13 residues. Here the CDR3 reads CASSPMAKNIQYF. In nucleotides, the CDR3 is TGTGCCAGCTCCCCAATGGCCAAAAACATTCAGTACTTC. Supplemented by reference TRBV18 and TRBJ2-4, the full variable domain reads NAGVMQNPRHLVRRRGQEARLRCSPMKGHSHVYWYRQLPEEGLKFMVYLQKENIIDESGMPKERFSAEFPKEGPSILRIQQVVRGDSAAYFCASSPMAKNIQYFGAGTRLSVL.

Ten or more counts support this clonotype. This chain links TRBV6-5 with TRBJ1-2, with 8 positions matching TRBD1. The CDR3 has 14 residues. Per the germline V gene, CDR1 is MNHEY and CDR2 is SVGAGI. Unmatched junction bases numbered 7, after V lost 5 bases and J lost 5 bases. The CDR3, as DNA: TGTGCCAGCAGTAAATCCGGGACAGGTTATGGCTACACCTTC. Translation: CASSKSGTGYGYTF.

V usage is TRBV7-2 and J usage is TRBJ2-2; D call uncertain. The germline V gene has CDR1 SGHTA and CDR2 FQGNSA. CDR3 size: 16 residues. Trimming removed 1 base from V and 2 bases from J, with 11 bases in between. This chain's CDR3 is CASSLGSALNTGELFF. CDR3 nucleotides: TGTGCCAGCAGCTTAGGATCCGCGCTTAACACCGGGGAGCTGTTTTTT.

This chain uses TRBV6-1 with TRBJ2-1, with unresolved D. Per the germline V gene, CDR1 is MNHNS and CDR2 is SASEGT. The CDR3 runs 15 residues. V was trimmed by 1 base and J by 1 base, leaving 8 bases between them. The CDR3 here is CASSEGVGSYNEQFF. In nucleotides, the CDR3 is TGTGCCAGCAGTGAAGGGGTGGGTTCCTACAATGAGCAGTTCTTC.

This clonotype was observed at least ten times. This chain uses TRBV5-5 with TRBJ2-2; D not certain. Germline V CDR1 and CDR2: SGHKS, YYEKEE (reference sequence). The CDR3 spans 15 residues. With 1 base removed from V and 5 bases from J, the gap between germline ends came to 12 bases. The CDR3 sequence: CASSLILGWTGELFF. CDR3 bases: TGTGCCAGCAGCTTGATCCTGGGGTGGACCGGGGAGCTGTTTTTT.

This clonotype showed up many times. The chain is built from TRBV5-5 and TRBJ2-4; D is possibly TRBD1 (5 bases). Germline CDR1 and CDR2: SGHKS and YYEKEE (reference sequence). The CDR3 spans 15 residues. Trimming pared 4 bases from V and 5 bases from J, leaving 16 bases between. CDR3 residues: CASSRQPQAENIQYF. In DNA form, the CDR3 reads TGTGCCAGCAGCCGACAACCACAGGCAGAAAACATTCAGTACTTC.

This clonotype was observed many times. The genes are TRBV12-3 or TRBV12-4 and TRBJ2-3; D possibly matches TRBD1 or TRBD2 (5 bases each). The CDR3 spans 15 residues. Trimming removed 5 bases from V and 6 bases from J, with 18 bases in between. CDR3 sequence reads: CASSRYRDQSDTQYF. The CDR3 DNA reads as TGTGCCAGCAGTCGATACCGGGACCAGTCGGATACGCAGTATTTT.

Note on this clonotype: This could be a read error, since a much larger clone is one nucleotide away. This chain links TRBV12-3 or TRBV12-4 with TRBJ1-3; D is ambiguous. The CDR3 consists of 13 residues. CDR3 DNA: TGTGCCAGCACCCGTGAGTCCGGAAACACCGTATATTTT. Residues: CASTRESGNTVYF.

This clonotype was detected many times. The gene calls are TRBV6-2 or TRBV6-3 and TRBJ2-7, with TRBD2 identical over 7 bases. Germline V gives CDR1 MNHEY, CDR2 SVGEGT. This CDR3 is 15 amino acids long. After removal of 6 bases from V and 1 base from J, the junction contained 9 bases not matched to a gene. In DNA form, the CDR3 reads TGTGCCAGCAGACTCACTGGCGGGGGATCCTACGAGCAGTACTTC. Translation: CASRLTGGGSYEQYF.

The V call is TRBV5-1, the J call TRBJ1-1; 12 positions match TRBD1. There are 17 residues in the CDR3. The germline V gene encodes CDR1 SGHRS and CDR2 YFSETQ. The trim removed 3 bases at V and 0 bases at J, leaving 6 bases unmatched. CDR3 protein: CASSSGQGAYMNTEAFF. The CDR3 region has the DNA TGCGCCAGCAGCTCGGGACAGGGGGCCTACATGAACACTGAAGCTTTCTTT.

This clonotype was picked up many times. The V and J genes are TRBV5-6 and TRBJ2-3; 7 bases agree with TRBD2. Germline lookup yields CDR1 SGHDT and CDR2 YYEEEE. The CDR3 contains 16 residues. J gave up 6 bases and V 2 bases, and 12 bases lay outside the gene matches. CDR3 bases: TGTGCCAGCAGCTTAGGGAGGCGCAGCGGGGCGGATACGCAGTATTTT. Its translation is CASSLGRRSGADTQYF.

This clonotype was recorded at least ten times. The chain is built from TRBV11-2 and TRBJ2-1, with 12 bases lining up with TRBD2. CDR1 is SGHAT and CDR2 is FQNNGV in the germline V gene. This CDR3 has 17 residues. Trimming at V came to 1 base and at J to 10 bases, leaving 11 bases not matched to a gene. The CDR3 nucleotides are TGTGCCAGCAGCTTAGGTTCTAGCGGGGGGGCGGGTTGGGAGCAGTTCTTC. Its protein is CASSLGSSGGAGWEQFF.

This clonotype was counted at least ten times. This rearrangement joins TRBV12-3 or TRBV12-4 to TRBJ1-2; no clear D. Trimming removed 5 bases at V and 6 bases at J, with 10 bases between. The CDR3 length is 12 residues. The CDR3 loop is CASSPDPDGYTF. The CDR3, as DNA: TGTGCCAGCAGTCCCGACCCCGATGGCTACACCTTC.

This clonotype was counted at least ten times. This rearrangement joins TRBV20-1 to TRBJ1-2; 10 bases map to TRBD1. Germline lookup yields CDR1 DFQATT and CDR2 SNEGSKA (reference sequence). The CDR3 is 15 residues long. Unmatched junction bases numbered 10, after V lost 3 bases and J lost 6 bases. The CDR3 DNA reads TGCAGTGCTAGTCCTCGGGGACAGGGGAAAGATGGCTACACCTTC. It encodes CSASPRGQGKDGYTF.

This clonotype was recorded at least ten times. This chain links TRBV9 with TRBJ2-3, with D perhaps TRBD2 (5 bases). Per germline, CDR1 SGDLS and CDR2 YYNGEE. This CDR3 is 16 amino acids long. V lost 3 bases and J 0 bases, leaving 14 bases between the germline ends. CDR3 coding DNA: TGTGCCAGCAGCGCGACTGGAGGAGTGAGCACAGATACGCAGTATTTT. Encoded protein: CASSATGGVSTDTQYF.

In its sample, this clonotype was seen many times. The chain uses TRBV5-1 and TRBJ2-6; 7 bases map to TRBD2. Germline V gene data show CDR1 as SGHRS and CDR2 as YFSETQ. The trim removed 6 bases at V and 0 bases at J, leaving 6 bases unmatched. The length of the CDR3 is 16 residues. For the CDR3, the DNA is TGCGCCAGCAACGGGGGGATCAGCTCTGGGGCCAACGTCCTGACTTTC. Its protein product is CASNGGISSGANVLTF.

This clonotype showed up many times. The chain uses TRBV12-3 or TRBV12-4 and TRBJ1-2, with D tentatively TRBD1 (5 bases). Trimming took off 5 bases at V and 7 bases at J, with 17 bases between the two ends. The CDR3 consists of 14 residues. The DNA for the CDR3 is TGTGCCAGCAGTAATCCTCGACAGTTGGGTGGCTACACCTTC. It encodes CASSNPRQLGGYTF.

This clonotype showed up many times. This chain joins TRBV4-1 and TRBJ2-3; 7 bases fit TRBD2. This CDR3 region has 15 residues. The germline CDR1 and CDR2 sequences are MGHRA and YSYEKL. Germline trimming cut 1 base from V and 4 bases from J; bases unmatched to any gene: 5. CDR3 sequence reads: CASSQAGAGADTQYF. The CDR3 DNA reads TGCGCCAGCAGCCAAGCTGGGGCGGGGGCAGATACGCAGTATTTT.